This T cell receptor beta chain came from a study of technical replicates of blood from several donors (dated 2017 in TCRdb). In regard to this clone: No cognate antigen has been identified for it. Base qualities were left out, and no much larger clone turns up one base away.

Its CDR3 holds 14 amino acids, cysteine through phenylalanine. Just CDR3 DNA is preserved here, 42 bases in frame from base 1. From a lookup of the germline V gene, CDR1 and CDR2 are SGHVS and FQNEAQ. V and J lose 1 base and 1 base, and a span of 6 bases separates them. The library was made by the immunoSEQ multiplex PCR assay. Sourced from immuneACCESS, this table was stored by TCRdb with only in-frame sequences that have V and J called. A share of the clones is absent; for the studies checked, an unresolved V gene accounts for under half, and the remainder has no known explanation. The sample includes about 50,000 clones, with around 96% observed a single time. The ten largest clones capture 0.3% to 0.4% of the sample.

The specimen was T cells isolated from PBMCs. The rearrangement joined TRBV7-8 to TRBJ2-3; too little of a D gene remains to name it. The clonotype was recovered from a human donor in good health. The bases read TGTGCCAGCAGCTTAGGACTCCGCACAGATACGCAGTATTTT. Translated, it gives CASSLGLRTDTQYF.